The 15 T cell receptor beta chains below were found in one sample sequenced in a study of T cell repertoires in cytomegalovirus infection. TCRdb fed the reads into MiXCR, producing one record per CDR3 protein. The top ten hold about 21% of the sample, which has approximately 270,000 distinct CDR3 sequences, 20% to 25% seen once. These receptors' antigens are unknown. This sample comprised cultured PBMCs, obtained from culture after CMV antigen stimulation. Receptor source: a human donor in good health (CMV status not recorded). Some clones in this sample may be carry-over from other donors' samples.

This clonotype has ten or more counts. The chain uses TRBV7-2 and TRBJ2-1, with 7 bases aligning to TRBD1. CDR1 is SGHTA and CDR2 is FQGNSA in the germline V gene. The V gene end was trimmed by 6 bases and the J gene end by 9 bases; junction bases not matched to a gene: 2. The CDR3 totals 11 residues. CDR3 region: CASRQGPEQFF. CDR3 nucleotides: TGTGCCAGCAGACAGGGGCCTGAGCAGTTCTTC.

The chain employs TRBV5-1 and TRBJ2-1, with TRBD2 matching 8 bases. CDR3 size: 16 residues. The V gene end was trimmed by 2 bases and the J gene end by 8 bases; junction bases not matched to a gene: 12. CDR1 SGHRS and CDR2 YFSETQ come from the germline V gene. CDR3 in amino acids: CASSFVQGTSSYEQFF. CDR3 nucleotide sequence: TGCGCCAGCAGCTTTGTTCAAGGGACTAGTTCCTATGAGCAGTTCTTC.

The chain employs TRBV29-1 and TRBJ2-1; the match to TRBD2 covers 12 bases. V lost 5 bases to trimming and J lost 1 base; unmatched junction nucleotides: 3. The CDR3 loop spans 15 amino acids. The germline V gene has CDR1 SQVTM and CDR2 ANQGSEA. The CDR3 coding sequence is TGCAGCGTTAATGGACTAGCGGGATCCTACAATGAGCAGTTCTTC. This encodes CSVNGLAGSYNEQFF.

This sequence joins TRBV12-3 or TRBV12-4 and TRBJ1-2; maybe TRBD1 (6 bases). The CDR3 has 12 amino acids. Trimming pared 10 bases from V and 8 bases from J, leaving 17 bases between. CDR3 DNA sequence: TGTGCCACCGGCAGGGGAGCGAGGGGCTACACCTTC. Its translation is CATGRGARGYTF.

At least ten counts were recorded for this clonotype. The chain uses TRBV6-2 or TRBV6-3 and TRBJ2-6; D ambiguous. The CDR3 loop spans 17 amino acids. V was cut by 6 bases and J by 4 bases, with 19 bases left in between. In germline, CDR1 is MNHEY, CDR2 SVGEGT. The chain's CDR3 is CASSISPFSTGANVLTF. As DNA, the CDR3 is TGTGCCAGCAGCATTTCCCCCTTCTCGACGGGGGCCAACGTCCTGACTTTC.

There are a few counts of this clonotype. The chain is built from TRBV2 and TRBJ1-3; maybe TRBD1 (5 bases). CDR1 SNHLY and CDR2 FYNNEI come from the germline V gene. V lost 1 base and J 0 bases, leaving 7 bases between the germline ends. CDR3 length: 15 residues. CDR3 sequence: CASSEGGTSGNTIYF. CDR3 bases: TGTGCCAGCAGTGAAGGAGGGACCTCTGGAAACACCATATATTTT.

The chain couples TRBV12-5 to TRBJ1-2, with D maybe TRBD1 (5 bases). The V gene lost 5 bases and the J gene lost 4 bases, with 8 bases spanning the gap. Germline lookup yields CDR1 LGHNT and CDR2 FRNRAP. The CDR3 runs 12 residues. The DNA of the CDR3 is TGTGCTAGTGGTCTCGGGACCTATGGCTACACCTTC. Its translation: CASGLGTYGYTF. The whole variable domain, remainder taken from reference TRBV12-5 and TRBJ1-2, is DARVTQTPRHKVTEMGQEVTMRCQPILGHNTVFWYRQTMMQGLELLAYFRNRAPLDDSGMPKDRFSAEMPDATLATLKIQPSEPRDSAVYFCASGLGTYGYTFGSGTRLTVV.

This clonotype came up many times. The gene calls are TRBV6-2 or TRBV6-3 and TRBJ1-1; D is possibly TRBD1 (5 bases). Trimming took 0 bases from V and 8 from J, leaving 13 bases between them. CDR3 length equals 14 residues. Germline values: CDR1 MNHEY, CDR2 SVGEGT. The CDR3 sequence is CASSYSRDSLEAFF. As DNA, the CDR3 is TGTGCCAGCAGTTACTCGAGAGACAGTCTCGAAGCTTTCTTT.

The chain uses TRBV2 and TRBJ2-5; weak D call: TRBD2 (6 bases). The CDR3 loop spans 15 amino acids. CDR1 and CDR2 (germline): SNHLY, FYNNEI. With 5 bases removed from V and 5 bases from J, the gap between germline ends came to 18 bases. The CDR3 DNA is TGTGCCAGCAGTCCGGGACTTATCCGAGGGGAGACCCAGTACTTC. Encoded protein: CASSPGLIRGETQYF.

The gene calls are TRBV12-3 or TRBV12-4 and TRBJ1-4, with a weak D call TRBD1 (5 bases). Trimming stripped 4 bases from V and 5 bases from J, with 8 bases between. There are 13 residues in the CDR3. The CDR3 loop reads CASSYRLNEKLFF. In nucleotides, the CDR3 is TGTGCCAGCAGTTACAGGTTAAATGAAAAACTGTTTTTT.

The CDR3 sequence: CASSSGGQYGYTF. The CDR3 nucleotides are TGTGCCAGCAGTTCCGGGGGACAGTATGGCTACACCTTC. The chain carries TRBV28 and TRBJ1-2, with TRBD1 matching 7 bases. The junction had 4 bases not matched to a gene; V was cut back by 4 bases and J by 5 bases. The CDR3 loop spans 13 amino acids. The germline V gene has CDR1 MDHEN and CDR2 SYDVKM.

This clonotype was counted only a few times. The chain carries TRBV18 and TRBJ2-1; 8 nucleotides align to TRBD2. J was trimmed by 4 bases and V by 2 bases; bases with no gene match: 4. The CDR3 contains 15 residues. The germline V gene has CDR1 KGHSH and CDR2 LQKENI. CDR3 protein: CASSPSSGDYNEQFF. CDR3 nucleotides: TGTGCCAGCTCACCAAGTAGCGGGGATTACAATGAGCAGTTCTTC.

This clonotype came up many times. The chain combines TRBV7-3 with TRBJ2-3, with TRBD1 matching over 8 bases. With V trimmed by 2 bases and J by 5 bases, 0 bases remained unmatched. Germline CDR1 is SGHTA and CDR2 is FQGTGA. The CDR3 contains 13 residues. CDR3 DNA: TGTGCCAGCAGCTTAGACAGGGGAGATACGCAGTATTTT. It specifies CASSLDRGDTQYF.

This sequence joins TRBV7-9 and TRBJ1-1, with D possibly being TRBD1 (5 bases). The germline V gene encodes CDR1 SEHNR and CDR2 FQNEAQ (reference sequence). The length of the CDR3 is 14 residues. The ends were cut back, 3 bases at V and 0 bases at J, with 8 bases in the middle. CDR3 residues: CASSFGTLNTEAFF. The CDR3, as DNA: TGTGCCAGCAGCTTTGGGACCTTGAACACTGAAGCTTTCTTT.

This chain links TRBV10-3 with TRBJ2-7; 7 bases match TRBD1. CDR1 ENHRY and CDR2 SYGVKD come from the germline V gene. The CDR3 contains 14 residues. J was trimmed by 4 bases and V by 4 bases; bases with no gene match: 7. Written as DNA, the CDR3 is TGTGCCATCAGTGGTGGGGACAGAGCTTACGAGCAGTACGTC. Its protein product is CAISGGDRAYEQYV.